This is a list of T cell receptor beta chains from one sample in a study of blood T cell repertoires in COVID-19. TCRdb's table, derived via immunoSEQ multiplex PCR, lists solely in-frame clones and lacks some. The sample has around 50,000 clones; more than 70% are singletons. The specimen was peripheral blood. Receptors were obtained from a human donor in a cohort sampled during active COVID-19. Both conserved end residues are part of each CDR3. A D gene is named only where the DNA matches it firmly. For some rows the clone size is stated as once, few or many, or as a class when expanded; others skip it.

J,D,V,size,DNA,CDR3
TRBJ2-1,TRBD2,TRBV19,.,TGTGCCAGTAACGAGCGGGGGGGATACAATGAGCAGTTCTTC,CASNERGGYNEQFF
TRBJ2-7,TRBD2,TRBV9,.,TGTGCCAGCAGCGCTGGACTAGCGGGAGAAGTGCAGTACTTC,CASSAGLAGEVQYF
TRBJ2-1,TRBD2,TRBV7-2,.,TGTGCCAGCAGCTTAAGGCCGTCTAGCGGGGGACTCTACAATGAGCAGTTCTTC,CASSLRPSSGGLYNEQFF
TRBJ2-3,.,TRBV5-1,.,TGCGCCAGCAGCTTGGCCGCGCGGGACACAGATACGCAGTATTTT,CASSLAARDTDTQYF
TRBJ1-6,.,TRBV10-1,few,TGCGCCAGCCACCACAGTCCGACAGACTCCTATAATTCACCCCTCCACTTT,CASHHSPTDSYNSPLHF
TRBJ1-5,.,TRBV5-6,.,TGTGCCAGCAGCTCCGGGACTCACAATCAGCCCCAGCATTTT,CASSSGTHNQPQHF
TRBJ1-1,.,TRBV5-4,.,TGTGCCAGCAGCCCATGGGCAGGGGTGACCACTGAAGCTTTCTTT,CASSPWAGVTTEAFF
TRBJ1-6,TRBD1,TRBV7-2,.,TGTGCCAGCAGCAACGCCGGGACAGGGGTATCACCCCTCCACTTT,CASSNAGTGVSPLHF
TRBJ2-7,TRBD1,TRBV6-1,.,TGTGCCAGCAGTGACCGGAGGACAGGTCGCGACAACGAGCAGTACTTC,CASSDRRTGRDNEQYF
TRBJ2-1,TRBD2,TRBV5-6,once,TGTGCCAGCAGCAGCTTACTAGCGCGCTCCTACAATGAGCAGTTCTTC,CASSSLLARSYNEQFF
TRBJ2-3,.,TRBV19,.,TGTGCCAGTAGTTTGGACTTCCGTCTTTCCGATACGCAGTATTTT,CASSLDFRLSDTQYF